A selection of T cell receptor beta chains follows, all from one sample in a study of T-cell reconstitution after alpha-beta-depleted transplantation in children. Using its own MiXCR run on the PCR reads, TCRdb lists one record per CDR3 protein. The data hold about 600,000 distinct CDR3 sequences, with roughly a tenth observed a single time. The sequenced sample was PBMCs from the stem cell graft donor, obtained from the stem cell graft. Source of these receptors: a human donor who donated a stem cell graft to a child with acute myeloid leukemia. CDR3s leave out the opening cysteine and the closing phenylalanine or tryptophan.

V gene	J gene	CDR3 protein
TRBV20-1	TRBJ1-6	SAMGGAGSPLH
TRBV28	TRBJ2-1	ASSLLGTSGPRGHNEQF
TRBV7-2	TRBJ2-5	ASSSVGGPQETQY
TRBV12-3/TRBV12-4	TRBJ1-1	ASSLAGKDTEAF
TRBV7-2	TRBJ2-3	ASSSAGGGADTQY
TRBV6-2/TRBV6-3	TRBJ2-3	ASRIRLAGGDTQY
TRBV5-6	TRBJ2-3	ASSPADRVNADTQY
TRBV12-3/TRBV12-4	TRBJ2-3	ASSPARGAQY
TRBV18	TRBJ2-7	ATCESRGPYEQY
TRBV10-3	TRBJ2-7	AISATGGGLAAYEQY
TRBV7-3	TRBJ2-2	ASSGWGTGNTGELF
TRBV5-1	TRBJ1-2	ASQDVQGRGGYT
TRBV29-1	TRBJ2-7	SVLGGEQY
TRBV7-2	TRBJ2-7	ASSLDRVIYEQY
TRBV20-1	TRBJ2-5	SARDAGDRGHFQETQY
TRBV7-6	TRBJ2-2	ASSLGLVYTGELF
TRBV20-1	TRBJ2-2	SASRPGGNTGELF